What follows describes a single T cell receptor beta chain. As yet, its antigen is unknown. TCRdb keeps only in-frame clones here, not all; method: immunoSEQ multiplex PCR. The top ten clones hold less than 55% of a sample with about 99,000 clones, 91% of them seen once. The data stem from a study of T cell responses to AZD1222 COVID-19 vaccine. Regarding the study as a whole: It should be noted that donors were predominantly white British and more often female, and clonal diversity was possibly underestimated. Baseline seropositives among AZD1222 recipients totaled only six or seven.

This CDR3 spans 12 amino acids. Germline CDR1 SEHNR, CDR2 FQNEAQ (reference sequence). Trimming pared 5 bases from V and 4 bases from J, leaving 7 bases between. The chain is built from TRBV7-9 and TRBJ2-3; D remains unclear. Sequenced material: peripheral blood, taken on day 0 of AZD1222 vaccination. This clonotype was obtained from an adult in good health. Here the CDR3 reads CASSGRADTQYF. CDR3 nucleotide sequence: TGTGCCAGCAGCGGCCGGGCAGATACGCAGTATTTT.